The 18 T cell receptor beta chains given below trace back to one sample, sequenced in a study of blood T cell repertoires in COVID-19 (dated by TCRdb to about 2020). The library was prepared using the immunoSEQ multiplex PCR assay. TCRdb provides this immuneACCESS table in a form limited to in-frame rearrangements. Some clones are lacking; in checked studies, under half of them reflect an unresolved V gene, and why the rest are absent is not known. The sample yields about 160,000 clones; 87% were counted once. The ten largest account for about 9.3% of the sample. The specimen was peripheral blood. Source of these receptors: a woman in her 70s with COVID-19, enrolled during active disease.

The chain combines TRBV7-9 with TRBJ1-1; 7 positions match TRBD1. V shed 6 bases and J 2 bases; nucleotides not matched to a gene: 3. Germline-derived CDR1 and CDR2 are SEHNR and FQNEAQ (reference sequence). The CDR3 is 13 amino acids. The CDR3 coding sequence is TGTGCCAGCAGTTCAGGGGGTAACACTGAAGCTTTCTTT. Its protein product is CASSSGGNTEAFF.

The CDR3 DNA is TGTGCCACCAGTGATTCCTATAACAGAGAGATTAGCTCCTACAATGAGCAGTTCTTC. Its translation is CATSDSYNREISSYNEQFF. This chain uses TRBV24-1 with TRBJ2-1; no definite D call. CDR3 length: 19 amino acids. The germline V and J ends were trimmed by 2 bases and 0 bases, with 19 bases remaining between them. Germline V gives CDR1 KGHDR, CDR2 SFDVKD.

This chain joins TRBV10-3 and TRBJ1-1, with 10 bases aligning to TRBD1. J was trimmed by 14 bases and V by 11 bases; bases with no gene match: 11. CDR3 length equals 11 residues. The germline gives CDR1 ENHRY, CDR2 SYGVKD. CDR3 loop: CAARQGAQWFF. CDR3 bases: TGTGCCGCTAGACAGGGGGCTCAGTGGTTCTTT.

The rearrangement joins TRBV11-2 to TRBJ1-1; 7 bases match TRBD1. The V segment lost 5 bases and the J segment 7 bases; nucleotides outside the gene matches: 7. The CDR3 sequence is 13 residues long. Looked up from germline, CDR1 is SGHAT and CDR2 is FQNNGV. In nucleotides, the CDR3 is TGTGCCAGCAGCCCTATCGGACAGGTTGAAGCTTTCTTT. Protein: CASSPIGQVEAFF.

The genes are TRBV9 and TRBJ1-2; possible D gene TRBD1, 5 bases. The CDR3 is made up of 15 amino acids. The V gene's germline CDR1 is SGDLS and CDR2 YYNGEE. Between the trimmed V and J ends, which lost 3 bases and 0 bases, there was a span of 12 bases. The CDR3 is CASSARTQSNYGYTF. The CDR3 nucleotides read TGTGCCAGCAGCGCGAGGACACAATCTAACTATGGCTACACCTTC. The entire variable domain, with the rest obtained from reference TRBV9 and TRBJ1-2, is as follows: DSGVTQTPKHLITATGQRVTLRCSPRSGDLSVYWYQQSLDQGLQFLIQYYNGEERAKGNILERFSAQQFPDLHSELNLSSLELGDSALYFCASSARTQSNYGYTFGSGTRLTVV.

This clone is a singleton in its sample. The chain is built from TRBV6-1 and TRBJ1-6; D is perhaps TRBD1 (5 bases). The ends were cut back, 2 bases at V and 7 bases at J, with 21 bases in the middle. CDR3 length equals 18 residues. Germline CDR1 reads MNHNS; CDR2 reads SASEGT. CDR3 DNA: TGTGCCAGCAGTGAATACCTCCAAGGGGCAGGGAAAAATTCACCCCTCCACTTT. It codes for CASSEYLQGAGKNSPLHF.

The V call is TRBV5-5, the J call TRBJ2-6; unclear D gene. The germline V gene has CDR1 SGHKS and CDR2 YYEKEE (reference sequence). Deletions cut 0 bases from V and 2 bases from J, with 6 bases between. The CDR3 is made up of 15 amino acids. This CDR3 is CASSLELAGANVLTF. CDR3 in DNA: TGTGCCAGCAGCTTGGAGCTTGCTGGGGCCAACGTCCTGACTTTC.

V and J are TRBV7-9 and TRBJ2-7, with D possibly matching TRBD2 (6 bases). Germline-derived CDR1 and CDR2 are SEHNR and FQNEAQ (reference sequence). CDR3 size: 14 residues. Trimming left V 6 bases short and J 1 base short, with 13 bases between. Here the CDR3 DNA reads TGTGCCAGCAGACATTCGGAGGGGTCCTACGAGCAGTACTTC. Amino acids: CASRHSEGSYEQYF. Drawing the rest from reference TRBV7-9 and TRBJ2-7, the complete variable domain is DTGVSQNPRHKITKRGQNVTFRCDPISEHNRLYWYRQTLGQGPEFLTYFQNEAQLEKSRLLSDRFSAERPKGSFSTLEIQRTEQGDSAMYLCASRHSEGSYEQYFGPGTRLTVT.

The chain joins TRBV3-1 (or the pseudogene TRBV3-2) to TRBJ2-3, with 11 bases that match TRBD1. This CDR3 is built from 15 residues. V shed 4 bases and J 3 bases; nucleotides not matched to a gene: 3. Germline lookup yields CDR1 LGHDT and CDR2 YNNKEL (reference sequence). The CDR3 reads CASSPRDRGTDTQYF. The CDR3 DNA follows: TGTGCCAGCAGCCCCCGGGACAGGGGGACAGATACGCAGTATTTT.

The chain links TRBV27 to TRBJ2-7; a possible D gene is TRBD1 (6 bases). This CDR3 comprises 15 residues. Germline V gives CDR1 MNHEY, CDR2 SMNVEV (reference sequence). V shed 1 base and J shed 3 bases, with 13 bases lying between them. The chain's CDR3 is CASSLFGTSIYEQYF. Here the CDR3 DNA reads TGTGCCAGCAGTTTATTCGGGACATCCATCTACGAGCAGTACTTC.

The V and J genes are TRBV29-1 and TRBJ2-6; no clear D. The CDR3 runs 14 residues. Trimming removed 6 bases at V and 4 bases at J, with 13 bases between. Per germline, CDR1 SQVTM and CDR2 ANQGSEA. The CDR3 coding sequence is TGCAGCGTCGGAGACCTCAACGGGGCCAACGTCCTGACTTTC. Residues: CSVGDLNGANVLTF.

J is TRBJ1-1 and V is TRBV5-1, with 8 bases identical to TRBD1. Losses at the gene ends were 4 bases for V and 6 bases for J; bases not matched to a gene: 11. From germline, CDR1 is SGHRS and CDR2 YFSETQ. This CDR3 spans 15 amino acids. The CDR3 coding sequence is TGCGCCAGCAGCCCAGGGACAGGCGAAGGCGCTGAAGCTTTCTTT. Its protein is CASSPGTGEGAEAFF.

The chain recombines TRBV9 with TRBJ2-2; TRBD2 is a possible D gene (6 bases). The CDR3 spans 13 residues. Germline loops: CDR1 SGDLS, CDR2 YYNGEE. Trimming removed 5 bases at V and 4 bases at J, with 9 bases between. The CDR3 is CASSNSGTGELFF. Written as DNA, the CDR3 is TGTGCCAGCAGTAATAGCGGCACCGGGGAGCTGTTTTTT.

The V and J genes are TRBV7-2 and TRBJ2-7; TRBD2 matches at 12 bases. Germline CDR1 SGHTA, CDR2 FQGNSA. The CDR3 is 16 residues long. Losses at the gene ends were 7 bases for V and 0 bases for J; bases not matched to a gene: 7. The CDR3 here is CASKTSGGHPSYEQYF. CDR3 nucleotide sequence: TGTGCCAGCAAAACTAGCGGGGGGCACCCCTCCTACGAGCAGTACTTC.

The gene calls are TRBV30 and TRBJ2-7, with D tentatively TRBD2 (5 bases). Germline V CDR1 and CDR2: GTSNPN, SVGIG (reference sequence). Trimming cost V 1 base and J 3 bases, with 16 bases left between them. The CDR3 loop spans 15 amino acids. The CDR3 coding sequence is TGTGCCTGGAGTGACTTTGGGAGCGTCGGCTACGAGCAGTACTTC. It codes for CAWSDFGSVGYEQYF.

CDR3: CASSQVPFNYGYTF. The DNA for the CDR3 is TGCGCCAGCAGCCAAGTCCCTTTTAACTATGGCTACACCTTC. The genes are TRBV4-1 and TRBJ1-2, with D unresolved. This CDR3 has 14 residues. V gave up 1 base and J gave up 1 base, with 7 bases separating them. Germline V gene data show CDR1 as MGHRA and CDR2 as YSYEKL.

CDR3 in DNA: TGTGCCAGCAGCCTCGATGGACAGGGGTGGCAGCCCCAGCATTTT. Its protein is CASSLDGQGWQPQHF. This chain joins TRBV7-9 and TRBJ1-5, with 9 bases that match TRBD1. Germline assignment: CDR1 SEHNR and CDR2 FQNEAQ (reference sequence). The V segment lost 5 bases and the J segment 7 bases; nucleotides outside the gene matches: 9. The length of the CDR3 is 15 residues.

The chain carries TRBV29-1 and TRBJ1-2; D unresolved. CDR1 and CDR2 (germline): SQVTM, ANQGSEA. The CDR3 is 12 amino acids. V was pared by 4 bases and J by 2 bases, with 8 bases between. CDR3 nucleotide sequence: TGCAGCGTTGGATCGGGGAACTATGGCTACACCTTC. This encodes CSVGSGNYGYTF. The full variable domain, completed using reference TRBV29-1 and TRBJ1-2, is SAVISQKPSRDICQRGTSLTIQCQVDSQVTMMFWYRQQPGQSLTLIATANQGSEATYESGFVIDKFPISRPNLTFSTLTVSNMSPEDSSIYLCSVGSGNYGYTFGSGTRLTVV.